One sample yielded the 4 T cell receptor beta chains listed below, sequenced in a study of metastatic and nonmetastatic thyroid tumors. Each patient went into thyroid surgery without having received any treatment. TCRdb called clones again from the PCR reads with MiXCR. The profile shows more than 7,500 clones, under 25% of them singletons. Sample: adjacent normal tissue. The origin of the receptors is a female donor with papillary thyroid cancer or a benign thyroid nodule (not recorded which). Some clones in this sample may be carry-over from other donors' samples.

The chain couples TRBV2 to TRBJ1-2; 9 bases are a match to TRBD1. The CDR3 sequence is 13 residues long. The germline V gene has CDR1 SNHLY and CDR2 FYNNEI. Losses at the gene ends were 8 bases for V and 7 bases for J; bases not matched to a gene: 8. The CDR3 sequence: CASLGQGFSGYTF. CDR3 nucleotides: TGTGCCAGCCTAGGACAGGGGTTTTCTGGCTACACCTTC.

A note on this clone: Its ends do not fully match the called genes, so a read error is possible. The genes are TRBV5-4 and TRBJ2-1; D is possibly TRBD2 (5 bases). The germline CDR1 and CDR2 sequences are SGHNT and YYREEE (reference sequence). CDR3 size: 14 residues. Written as DNA, the CDR3 is TGTGCCAGCATCTTGCCTTATCGGGATAGTGAGCAGTTCTTC. Protein: CASILPYRDSEQFF.

The table lists this clone with many counts. CDR3 nucleotide sequence: TGTGCCAGCTCCCACACTTCCGCTAACTATGGCTACACCTTC. It codes for CASSHTSANYGYTF. The chain has TRBV18 and TRBJ1-2; D is unclear. Germline loops: CDR1 KGHSH, CDR2 LQKENI. The V end lost 6 bases, the J end lost 0 bases, and 11 bases lay between the germline ends. This CDR3 region has 14 residues.

This clone was seen ten or more times. This rearrangement joins TRBV19 to TRBJ2-1; D possibly corresponds to TRBD2 (7 bases). The CDR3 runs to 15 residues. Germline CDR1 is LNHDA and CDR2 is SQIVND (reference sequence). V lost 10 bases and J 4 bases, leaving 20 bases between the germline ends. The CDR3 protein is CATLRRGGGYNEQFF. CDR3 sequence (DNA): TGTGCCACTCTGAGGAGGGGGGGCGGGTACAATGAGCAGTTCTTC.